The next 9 T cell receptor beta chains were all read from a single sample in a study of long-term antiretroviral therapy in people with HIV (dated by TCRdb to the early 2020s). The immunoSEQ hsTCRB v3.0 assay was used at survey level resolution for TRB variable region sequencing. TCRdb mirrors the immuneACCESS table, restricted to in-frame sequences. Some clones are absent from its copies; in checked studies, under half trace to an unresolved V gene, and the reason for the others is unknown. Present in this sample are about 39,000 clones, around 83% of which were seen just once. Of the sample, approximately 6% falls within the top ten clones. This specimen was unsorted PBMCs, taken 3.1 years after starting antiretroviral therapy. The receptors were gathered from a woman aged 50 to 65 with HIV.

The gene calls are TRBV5-1 and TRBJ1-4; D not certain. The CDR3 loop spans 15 amino acids. From germline, CDR1 is SGHRS and CDR2 YFSETQ. V gave up 0 bases and J gave up 1 base, with 7 bases separating them. In DNA, the CDR3 is TGCGCCAGCAGCTTGGAAGGGAAAACTAATGAAAAACTGTTTTTT. This encodes CASSLEGKTNEKLFF.

V and J are TRBV18 and TRBJ2-3, with 11 bases that match TRBD1. With 6 bases clipped from V and 0 bases from J, the junction kept 11 bases outside the gene matches. Looked up from germline, CDR1 is KGHSH and CDR2 is LQKENI. CDR3 size: 18 residues. For the CDR3, the DNA is TGTGCCAGCTCTCCAGGACAGGGGGCCTCAGAAAGCACAGATACGCAGTATTTT. Translating it yields CASSPGQGASESTDTQYF.

This rearrangement joins TRBV11-2 to TRBJ1-3; no definite D call. This CDR3 has 15 amino acids. V dropped 5 bases and J dropped 4 bases, with 15 bases sitting between them. CDR1 is SGHAT, CDR2 FQNNGV, per germline. The DNA of the CDR3 is TGTGCCAGCAGCCTGTTAGGGCAGCTCGGAAACACCATATATTTT. Protein product: CASSLLGQLGNTIYF.

The sample holds one count of this clone. The J gene is TRBJ1-1, the V gene TRBV15; D might be TRBD1 (5 bases). CDR1 and CDR2 from the germline V gene are LNHNV and YYDKDF (reference sequence). V was trimmed by 8 bases and J by 1 base, leaving 11 bases between them. The CDR3 contains 13 residues. In nucleotides, the CDR3 is TGTGCCACCGGGAGCAGGGCGAACACTGAAGCTTTCTTT. Amino acid sequence: CATGSRANTEAFF.

V usage is TRBV7-8 and J usage is TRBJ2-2, with 8 bases aligning to TRBD2. The V and J ends lost 1 base and 0 bases, in that order; junction bases with no gene match: 1. Germline CDR1 SGHVS, CDR2 FQNEAQ. There are 16 residues in the CDR3. The CDR3 coding sequence is TGTGCCAGCAGCTTAGGTAGCGGGGCGAACACCGGGGAGCTGTTTTTT. This translates into CASSLGSGANTGELFF.

With respect to this clone: One end of the junction fails to match germline, which may point to a read error. V gene TRBV7-7 combines with J gene TRBJ2-1; 11 bases line up with TRBD1. From germline, CDR1 is SSHAT and CDR2 FNYEAQ (reference sequence). This CDR3 is 16 amino acids long. The CDR3 bases are TGTGCTAGCAGCCCCCTGGGGACAGGGGGGGTCAATGAGCAGTTCTTC. Protein product: CASSPLGTGGVNEQFF.

The chain carries TRBV29-1 and TRBJ1-1; D may be TRBD1 (5 bases). V was clipped by 2 bases and J by 4 bases, with 11 bases between them. The CDR3 runs to 13 residues. Germline CDR1 SQVTM, CDR2 ANQGSEA. The CDR3 coding sequence is TGCAGCGTTGAACGGCAGGGCGGCACTGAAGCTTTCTTT. Its translation is CSVERQGGTEAFF.

The J gene is TRBJ2-7, the V gene TRBV19; D gene ambiguous. The CDR3 has 13 amino acids. The V end was cut by 3 bases, the J end by 1 base, with 7 bases between. From germline, CDR1 is LNHDA and CDR2 SQIVND (reference sequence). The CDR3 loop is CASSISQSYEQYF. CDR3 coding DNA: TGTGCCAGTAGTATTTCCCAGTCCTACGAGCAGTACTTC.

The chain has TRBV2 and TRBJ1-2; D remains ambiguous. CDR3 length: 13 amino acids. V lost 5 bases and J 1 base, leaving 8 bases between the germline ends. Germline-derived CDR1 and CDR2 are SNHLY and FYNNEI. The CDR3 DNA reads TGTGCCAGCAGTAGCGGACTTAACTATGGCTACACCTTC. This encodes CASSSGLNYGYTF.